This TCR beta chain appears in the sequencing data of a study of blood T cell repertoires in COVID-19. Original processing methods: The authors estimated nucleated cell counts from reference gene primer amplification. TCRdb's table, derived via immunoSEQ multiplex PCR, lists solely in-frame clones and lacks some. The V and J calls and clone size were taken over from that table, and D and trimming were inferred from the DNA. The profile shows approximately 45,000 clones, 85% to 90% of them singletons. The CDR3 contains 19 residues. Germline-derived CDR1 and CDR2 are SGHRS and YFSETQ. V lost 0 bases and J lost 1; bases outside the gene matches: 7.

The chain combines TRBV5-1 with TRBJ2-7, with TRBD2 identical over 16 bases. This clonotype was obtained from a human donor in a cohort sampled during active COVID-19. The sample comprised peripheral blood. In DNA form, the CDR3 reads TGCGCCAGCAGCTTGGGGGGGACTAGCGGGAGGGCCCTGTCCTACGAGCAGTACTTC. This sequence encodes CASSLGGTSGRALSYEQYF. Based on the CDR3 plus reference TRBV5-1 and TRBJ2-7, the full variable domain is KAGVTQTPRYLIKTRGQQVTLSCSPISGHRSVSWYQQTPGQGLQFLFEYFSETQRNKGNFPGRFSGRQFSNSRSEMNVSTLELGDSALYLCASSLGGTSGRALSYEQYFGPGTRLTVT.